Listed here is a single T cell receptor beta chain. The antigen is not known. No DNA is shown, since the ends of the CDR3 on it are uncertain; the CDR3 is the one TCRdb lists. The CDR3 extends over 14 residues, inclusive of both ends. Germline assignment: CDR1 GTSNPN and CDR2 SVGIG (reference sequence). The sample belongs to a study of cytomegalovirus exposure and HLA in healthy donors. Broader study findings: Available immune exposure information was restricted to CMV serostatus only. Overall, approximately 150 TCR beta chains were annotated as cytomegalovirus-associated. From TCR beta sequences, most subjects' HLA-A and HLA-B alleles were reportedly predicted accurately.

Primers for the PCR totalled 60 Vbeta and 13 Jbeta. The assay was immunoSEQ multiplex PCR, and TCRdb's table has in-frame clones only and misses some. The sample has about 130,000 clones; around 83% are singletons. While unrecorded immune exposures were likely, the donors were nominally healthy when sampled. The TCR originated in a girl aged 2-9 years in good health and CMV-seronegative. Sequencing was performed on PBMCs. This rearrangement joins TRBV30 to TRBJ2-5; the table gives TRBD2 as D, unverified against the DNA. CDR3 sequence: CAWGSGTSGGGKYF.